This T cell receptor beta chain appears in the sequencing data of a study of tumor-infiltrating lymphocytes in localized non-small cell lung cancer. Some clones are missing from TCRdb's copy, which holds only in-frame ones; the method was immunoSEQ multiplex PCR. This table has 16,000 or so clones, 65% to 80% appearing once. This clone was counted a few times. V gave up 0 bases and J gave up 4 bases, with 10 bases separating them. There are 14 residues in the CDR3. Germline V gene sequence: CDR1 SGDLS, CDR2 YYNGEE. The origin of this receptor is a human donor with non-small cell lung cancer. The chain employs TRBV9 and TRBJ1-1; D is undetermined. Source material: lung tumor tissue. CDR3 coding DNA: TGTGCCAGCAGCGTAGTCCCTCTGGGCACTGAAGCTTTCTTT. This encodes CASSVVPLGTEAFF.